This T cell receptor (beta chain) was found in a study of blood T cell repertoires in COVID-19 (dated by TCRdb to the early 2020s). General notes on the study: Samples from collaborators originated in the United States, Italy and Spain and spanned both the acute and convalescent phases of COVID-19. Subjects who had been exposed to COVID-19, were actively infected with it, or had recovered from it provided the deeply sampled blood TCRbeta repertoires that made up the dataset. A de-identified subject ID, COVID-19 status, age in years and sex were almost always included in the sample metadata. The prospective study material was composed of cDNA or gDNA derived from T cells, B-cell-depleted T cells, or PBMCs. The repertoires were released in a freely available public database intended as a resource for research on the immune response to SARS-CoV-2. Samples were obtained from the ongoing ImmuneRACE study (first 160 participants) and from some 1,300 subjects provided by 6 global collaborators. Where available, HLA class I and class II types were obtained from metadata supplied by the sample provider rather than from assay-based typing.

As regards this clone: Its antigen is currently not known. No base-level quality is on record; no much larger clone is a single base apart.

The immunoSEQ Assay, a bias-controlled multiplex PCR, was used to amplify TCRbeta CDR3 regions from genomic DNA. Under the source paper's analysis protocol: The number of nucleated cells in each sample was estimated from the amplification of reference gene primers within the assay. Sequence reads were collapsed and filtered to measure the absolute abundance of every unique TCRbeta CDR3 rearrangement. For each sample, productive Simpson clonality was calculated as the square root of Simpson's diversity index over productive rearrangements. Held by TCRdb, this immuneACCESS table contains in-frame sequences only and omits some clones. Under half of the omission traces to an unresolved V gene where checked; the cause of the rest is unknown. The V and J calls and the clone size are those of that table, but D and trimming were determined from the DNA. In all, the sample holds roughly 250,000 clones, and approximately 90% of those were seen once. The ten largest clones take up about 7% of the sample.

A second Seattle source provided samples from volunteer blood donors who had recovered from COVID-19. The collaborating institutions used their own protocols to collect whole blood in K2EDTA tubes. For TCRbeta analysis, collaborator samples were shipped as frozen whole blood, as isolated PBMCs, or as DNA extracted from either sample type. Study-wide conclusions, independent of this receptor: The amount of clinical and demographic metadata varied by source and participant and was provided uncurated.

The germline V and J ends show losses of 1 base and 9 bases respectively, and no gene match explains 6 bases of the junction. The cysteine opens and the phenylalanine closes a CDR3 of 15 amino acids. This entry keeps only the CDR3 DNA: 45 bases, framed from base 1. In the germline V gene (reference sequence), CDR1 corresponds to SGHKS and CDR2 to YYEKEE. This clonotype was obtained from a man aged 55 to 70 who had recovered from COVID-19. The rearrangement joined TRBV5-5 to TRBJ1-6, with 8 bases in between that match TRBD1. What was sequenced was peripheral blood. The CDR3 protein: CASSLPGGYGSPLHF. The nucleotide sequence reads TGTGCCAGCAGCTTGCCAGGGGGCTACGGTTCACCCCTCCACTTT.